The 24 T cell receptor beta chains in this list originate from one sample, sequenced in a study of blood T cell repertoires in COVID-19. TCRdb's copy holds only in-frame clones and misses some; the assay was immunoSEQ multiplex PCR. The data hold fewer than 80,000 clones, with approximately 87% observed a single time. Sequencing was performed on peripheral blood. The source of these receptors is a human donor in a cohort sampled during active COVID-19.

This chain joins TRBV6-5 and TRBJ2-1; 10 bases line up with TRBD2. The length of the CDR3 is 14 residues. Germline V gives CDR1 MNHEY, CDR2 SVGAGI. Trimming took 6 bases from V and 4 from J; bases not matched to a gene: 3. CDR3 nucleotides: TGTGCCAGCAGATCTAGCGGGGGTTACAATGAGCAGTTCTTC. Its protein is CASRSSGGYNEQFF.

The chain links TRBV7-9 to TRBJ1-2; possible D gene TRBD1, 5 bases. CDR1 and CDR2 (germline): SEHNR, FQNEAQ (reference sequence). The V end lost 5 bases, the J end lost 8 bases, and 24 bases lay between the germline ends. The CDR3 extends over 16 amino acids. The DNA of the CDR3 is TGTGCCAGCAGCGGAGAAAATCTTCAGGGAACCAGCGGCTACACCTTC. Translating it yields CASSGENLQGTSGYTF.

This clone qualifies as medium-sized. Its ends do not fully match the called genes, so a read error is possible. V gene TRBV7-2 combines with J gene TRBJ2-7; D possibly corresponds to TRBD1 (6 bases). CDR3 size: 14 residues. Germline CDR1 and CDR2: SGHTA and FQGNSA. The CDR3 region has the DNA TGTGCCAGCAGTTTAGAGCTCAGGGGACACGAGCAGTACTTC. Protein: CASSLELRGHEQYF.

This clone was seen repeatedly, ten times or more. The chain recombines TRBV15 with TRBJ2-1, with 7 bases identical to TRBD2. This CDR3 contains 15 residues. With 1 base clipped from V and 4 bases from J, the junction kept 4 bases outside the gene matches. From germline, CDR1 is LNHNV and CDR2 YYDKDF (reference sequence). The CDR3 DNA sequence: TGTGCCACCAGCAGAGTGCGGGGAGGGTACAATGAGCAGTTCTTC. Translation: CATSRVRGGYNEQFF.

This clone appeared once. The CDR3 sequence: CATSLQGPQETQYF. The CDR3 region has the DNA TGTGCCACCAGTCTACAGGGCCCCCAAGAGACCCAGTACTTC. V is TRBV24-1 and J is TRBJ2-5; possible D gene TRBD1, 6 bases. V lost 6 bases and J 1 base, leaving 11 bases between the germline ends. This CDR3 has 14 amino acids. The germline CDR1 and CDR2 sequences are KGHDR and SFDVKD.

This sequence joins TRBV19 and TRBJ1-1; D uncertain. CDR1 and CDR2 (germline): LNHDA, SQIVND (reference sequence). Trimming took 8 bases from V and 6 from J, leaving 19 bases between them. The CDR3 runs 14 residues. CDR3 loop: CASHPRAGGAEAFF. The CDR3 DNA follows: TGTGCCAGTCACCCGCGGGCAGGCGGGGCTGAAGCTTTCTTT.

The V call is TRBV2, the J call TRBJ1-2; D is possibly TRBD1 (6 bases). There are 14 residues in the CDR3. The V gene lost 6 bases and the J gene lost 13 bases, with 24 bases spanning the gap. Germline loops: CDR1 SNHLY, CDR2 FYNNEI. The CDR3 spells CASRLRLAGATPTF. DNA for the CDR3: TGTGCCAGCAGACTGCGTTTAGCAGGGGCTACCCCCACCTTC.

The chain combines TRBV5-4 with TRBJ2-3; TRBD2 might be the D (6 bases). V was cut by 4 bases and J by 1 base, with 16 bases left in between. The V gene's germline CDR1 is SGHNT and CDR2 YYREEE (reference sequence). This CDR3 is 16 amino acids long. As DNA, the CDR3 is TGTGCCAGCAGCCAAGGCGGGGTAGGGGGCACAGATACGCAGTATTTT. It translates to CASSQGGVGGTDTQYF.

In its sample, this clone was seen a few times. This rearrangement joins TRBV28 to TRBJ1-1; tentative D call: TRBD1 (5 bases). Trimming removed 2 bases at V and 4 bases at J, with 11 bases between. From germline, CDR1 is MDHEN and CDR2 SYDVKM. The CDR3 is 14 residues long. CDR3 in amino acids: CASSLIYQGTEAFF. Written as DNA, the CDR3 is TGTGCCAGCAGTTTAATTTACCAGGGCACTGAAGCTTTCTTT.

The chain carries TRBV3-1 (or the pseudogene TRBV3-2) and TRBJ2-5, with D perhaps TRBD1 (6 bases). V lost 4 bases to trimming and J lost 5 bases, with 17 bases between them. Germline values: CDR1 LGHDT, CDR2 YNNKEL (reference sequence). The CDR3 has 15 amino acids. CDR3 residues: CASSPHREEGETQYF. In nucleotides, the CDR3 is TGTGCCAGCAGCCCCCACAGGGAAGAGGGGGAGACCCAGTACTTC.

This clone was counted a few times. The genes are TRBV28 and TRBJ2-7; TRBD2 might be the D (6 bases). Trimming pared 6 bases from V and 7 bases from J, leaving 13 bases between. This CDR3 is 12 amino acids long. Germline-derived CDR1 and CDR2 are MDHEN and SYDVKM. The CDR3 loop reads CASRGGLEEQYF. In DNA form, the CDR3 reads TGTGCCAGCAGGGGGGGTCTCGAAGAGCAGTACTTC.

V and J are TRBV18 and TRBJ1-2, with a possible D match to TRBD1 (6 bases). V was trimmed by 2 bases and J by 4 bases, leaving 11 bases between them. Germline V gene data show CDR1 as KGHSH and CDR2 as LQKENI. The CDR3 spans 14 residues. The CDR3 protein is CASSPNRDTYGYTF. The CDR3 DNA is TGTGCCAGCTCACCAAACCGGGACACCTATGGCTACACCTTC.

The genes are TRBV7-3 and TRBJ2-3; maybe TRBD2 (5 bases). The germline V and J ends were trimmed by 4 bases and 2 bases, with 10 bases remaining between them. The CDR3 spans 14 residues. CDR1 SGHTA and CDR2 FQGTGA come from the germline V gene. CDR3 protein: CASSSGMNTDTQYF. The CDR3 region has the DNA TGTGCCAGCAGCTCCGGGATGAACACAGATACGCAGTATTTT.

The gene calls are TRBV19 and TRBJ2-7; D may be TRBD1 (6 bases). Trimming removed 2 bases from V and 3 bases from J, with 8 bases in between. Germline V gene data show CDR1 as LNHDA and CDR2 as SQIVND (reference sequence). There are 13 residues in the CDR3. The CDR3 region has the DNA TGTGCCAGTAGTATACAGGGGAGCTACGAGCAGTACTTC. Residues: CASSIQGSYEQYF.

V gene TRBV6-2 or TRBV6-3 combines with J gene TRBJ2-5, with 7 bases identical to TRBD1. After removal of 6 bases from V and 5 bases from J, the junction contained 9 bases not matched to a gene. The germline V gene has CDR1 MNHEY and CDR2 SVGEGT. This CDR3 is built from 14 residues. CDR3 loop: CASSLRDSRETQYF. In DNA, the CDR3 is TGTGCCAGCAGCCTCCGGGACAGTCGGGAGACCCAGTACTTC.

The V call is TRBV4-1, the J call TRBJ1-1; D is unresolved. The CDR3 sequence is 15 residues long. Germline assignment: CDR1 MGHRA and CDR2 YSYEKL. Trimming took 0 bases from V and 4 from J, leaving 12 bases between them. The CDR3 DNA is TGCGCCAGCAGCCAAGAGCAGGTAATTAGCACTGAAGCTTTCTTT. As protein: CASSQEQVISTEAFF.

This chain connects TRBV6-5 to TRBJ2-1, with D hard to call. CDR3 length: 14 amino acids. V was trimmed by 6 bases and J by 1 base, leaving 10 bases between them. Germline CDR1 and CDR2: MNHEY and SVGAGI. CDR3 DNA: TGTGCCAGCAGGCACGCGAGGTCCTACAATGAGCAGTTCTTC. This gives the protein CASRHARSYNEQFF.

This chain uses TRBV3-1 (or the pseudogene TRBV3-2) with TRBJ2-3, with TRBD2 identical over 13 bases. Germline trimming cut 2 bases from V and 1 base from J; bases unmatched to any gene: 9. Germline CDR1 reads LGHDT; CDR2 reads YNNKEL (reference sequence). The CDR3 runs 19 residues. CDR3 in DNA: TGTGCCAGCAGCCAATTGCCGCTTGGACTAGCGGGGGGCACAGATACGCAGTATTTT. Protein product: CASSQLPLGLAGGTDTQYF.

In its sample, this clone was seen once. The chain is built from TRBV28 and TRBJ2-4, with a weak D call TRBD1 (6 bases). Germline CDR1 MDHEN, CDR2 SYDVKM. This CDR3 region has 15 residues. Trimming took 5 bases from V and 3 from J, leaving 14 bases between them. The CDR3: CASSQGSRGKNIQYF. Here the CDR3 DNA reads TGTGCCAGCAGTCAGGGGAGTCGTGGCAAAAACATTCAGTACTTC.

The CDR3 nucleotides read TGTGCCAGCAGGTCGGGGAGTGATCAGCCCCAGCATTTT. This sequence encodes CASRSGSDQPQHF. The gene calls are TRBV6-5 and TRBJ1-5; unclear D gene. The V gene lost 6 bases and the J gene lost 5 bases, with 11 bases spanning the gap. The CDR3 is 13 amino acids. CDR1 and CDR2 from the germline V gene are MNHEY and SVGAGI.

The chain joins TRBV4-1 to TRBJ1-2; D remains ambiguous. With 2 bases removed from V and 0 bases from J, the gap between germline ends came to 13 bases. The germline gives CDR1 MGHRA, CDR2 YSYEKL. This CDR3 has 16 amino acids. CDR3 in DNA: TGCGCCAGCAGCCAAACTGGTAAGGGAGCTAACTATGGCTACACCTTC. This translates into CASSQTGKGANYGYTF.

The V call is TRBV9, the J call TRBJ2-3; the D gene is possibly TRBD2 (6 bases). V lost 3 bases and J 0 bases, leaving 17 bases between the germline ends. CDR3 length equals 17 residues. The germline CDR1 and CDR2 sequences are SGDLS and YYNGEE. CDR3 sequence reads: CASSAPLTGASTDTQYF. DNA of the CDR3: TGTGCCAGCAGCGCCCCTTTAACGGGAGCTAGCACAGATACGCAGTATTTT.

In this sample, this clone turned up once. The rearrangement links TRBV3-1 (or the pseudogene TRBV3-2) to TRBJ2-2, with TRBD1 matching over 9 bases. This CDR3 contains 15 residues. The V and J ends lost 4 bases and 4 bases, in that order; junction bases with no gene match: 4. Germline V lookup: CDR1 LGHDT, CDR2 YNNKEL (reference sequence). The CDR3 DNA follows: TGTGCCAGCAGCCCCCTGACAGGGGGCACCGGGGAGCTGTTTTTT. Amino acids: CASSPLTGGTGELFF.

The chain uses TRBV5-4 and TRBJ2-2, with D perhaps matching TRBD2 (6 bases). The germline V gene has CDR1 SGHNT and CDR2 YYREEE (reference sequence). Trimming removed 3 bases from V and 7 bases from J, with 7 bases in between. There are 12 residues in the CDR3. Here the CDR3 reads CASSSTSGELFF. As DNA, the CDR3 is TGTGCCAGCAGCTCGACTAGCGGGGAGCTGTTTTTT.